These 8 T cell receptor beta chains came from one sample sequenced in a study of blood T cell repertoires in COVID-19. Sequenced by immunoSEQ multiplex PCR; TCRdb stores in-frame clones only, minus some. Of about 210,000 clones in the sample, 85% were seen once. The sequencing sample was made of PBMCs or T cells enriched from blood (not recorded which). The receptors shown here come from a middle-aged man who had recovered from COVID-19.

In its sample, this clone was seen a few times. The rearrangement joins TRBV29-1 to TRBJ1-3; D is unclear. Germline CDR1 is SQVTM and CDR2 is ANQGSEA. V shed 7 bases and J shed 3 bases, with 16 bases lying between them. This CDR3 region has 14 residues. The CDR3 loop is CSAKGLTDGNTIYF. The DNA for the CDR3 is TGCAGCGCCAAAGGTTTGACTGATGGAAACACCATATATTTT.

J is TRBJ2-7 and V is TRBV5-1, with TRBD2 identical over 8 bases. V lost 4 bases to trimming and J lost 4 bases; unmatched junction nucleotides: 13. The CDR3 length is 16 residues. Germline CDR1 reads SGHRS; CDR2 reads YFSETQ. The CDR3 loop is CASSTRGSGIGYEQYF. CDR3 coding DNA: TGCGCCAGCAGCACCCGGGGTAGCGGGATAGGGTACGAGCAGTACTTC.

This sequence joins TRBV11-3 and TRBJ1-2; no reliable D call. Germline CDR1 is SGHNT and CDR2 is YENEEA. The CDR3 runs to 13 residues. V was shortened by 1 base and J by 8 bases, with 11 bases between the two germline ends. The CDR3 DNA sequence: TGTGCCAGCAGCTTAGTCGGAGGTCGGGGCTACACCTTC. Amino acid sequence: CASSLVGGRGYTF.

The rearrangement joins TRBV19 to TRBJ1-1; possible D gene TRBD1, 5 bases. Germline CDR1 reads LNHDA; CDR2 reads SQIVND (reference sequence). This CDR3 is 16 amino acids long. V lost 5 bases and J 5 bases, leaving 21 bases between the germline ends. The CDR3 sequence: CASSLTGSVRKTEAFF. The DNA of the CDR3 is TGTGCCAGTAGTCTAACAGGCAGCGTCCGTAAAACTGAAGCTTTCTTT.

CDR3 in amino acids: CASSVGHGLFEQYF. In nucleotides, the CDR3 is TGTGCCAGTAGTGTCGGACACGGTCTGTTCGAGCAGTACTTC. The rearrangement links TRBV19 to TRBJ2-7, with a possible D match to TRBD1 (5 bases). V gave up 5 bases and J gave up 6 bases, with 17 bases separating them. Per germline, CDR1 LNHDA and CDR2 SQIVND (reference sequence). CDR3 size: 14 residues.

The chain uses TRBV6-1 and TRBJ1-4, with D possibly being TRBD1 (6 bases). With 1 base removed from V and 7 bases from J, the gap between germline ends came to 10 bases. CDR3 length: 14 residues. Germline V gene lookup returns CDR1 MNHNS and CDR2 SASEGT. The CDR3 region is CASSEGGLGEKLFF. The CDR3 region has the DNA TGTGCCAGCAGTGAAGGGGGGCTTGGTGAAAAACTGTTTTTT.

This clone was counted between two and nine times. This chain uses TRBV5-1 with TRBJ1-3; D not certain. Trimming stripped 4 bases from V and 0 bases from J, with 20 bases between. Germline CDR1 is SGHRS and CDR2 is YFSETQ. This CDR3 spans 18 amino acids. In DNA, the CDR3 is TGCGCCAGCAGCCCGAGCGACGCTTTCAAGCCCTCTGGAAACACCATATATTTT. Protein sequence: CASSPSDAFKPSGNTIYF.

The gene calls are TRBV5-4 and TRBJ1-2; TRBD1 agrees at 9 bases. The CDR3 spans 15 residues. J lost 6 bases, V lost 6 bases, and 12 bases had no gene match. The germline CDR1 and CDR2 sequences are SGHNT and YYREEE (reference sequence). CDR3 sequence (DNA): TGTGCCAGCAAAGTGGGGGGACAGGGAAAAAATGGCTACACCTTC. Protein sequence: CASKVGGQGKNGYTF. Full variable domain (outside the CDR3, taken from reference TRBV5-4 and TRBJ1-2): ETGVTQSPTHLIKTRGQQVTLRCSSQSGHNTVSWYQQALGQGPQFIFQYYREEENGRGNFPPRFSGLQFPNYSSELNVNALELDDSALYLCASKVGGQGKNGYTFGSGTRLTVV.